The 29 T cell receptor beta chains below come from one sample, sequenced in a study of CD8+CD57+ T cells in acquired aplastic anemia. Researchers used genomic DNA as the template to profile TCR beta VDJ and CDR3. Each CDR3 protein gets one entry after TCRdb re-called the reads with MiXCR. The table lists approximately 260,000 distinct CDR3 sequences, around 82% of them singletons, with roughly two fifths in the top ten. Individuals selected for sequencing had exhibited CD8+CD57+ cell expansion on flow cytometry. Sequencing was carried out using sorted CD4+, CD8+, or CD8+CD57+ T cells (not recorded which) from PBMCs. Every receptor here comes from a human donor with aplastic anemia.

This chain links TRBV7-9 with TRBJ2-3; a weak D match, TRBD2 (6 bases). The CDR3 loop spans 14 amino acids. With 0 bases removed from V and 6 bases from J, the gap between germline ends came to 10 bases. CDR1 and CDR2 from the germline V gene are SEHNR and FQNEAQ (reference sequence). The CDR3 coding sequence is TGTGCCAGCAGCTTAGCACGCGGGGACGATACGCAGTATTTT. This translates into CASSLARGDDTQYF. Looking up the rest from reference TRBV7-9 and TRBJ2-3 gives the full variable domain: DTGVSQNPRHKITKRGQNVTFRCDPISEHNRLYWYRQTLGQGPEFLTYFQNEAQLEKSRLLSDRFSAERPKGSFSTLEIQRTEQGDSAMYLCASSLARGDDTQYFGPGTRLTVL.

This clonotype occurred a few times. V and J are TRBV29-1 and TRBJ2-1; 14 nucleotides line up with TRBD2. V lost 6 bases and J lost 8; bases outside the gene matches: 6. CDR3 length equals 14 residues. Germline CDR1 reads SQVTM; CDR2 reads ANQGSEA. The CDR3 DNA reads as TGCAGCGTGAAGACTAGCGGGGGGGCCGATGAGCAGTTCTTC. It codes for CSVKTSGGADEQFF.

On this clonotype itself: In this CDR3 the conserved last residue, phenylalanine or tryptophan, is missing, so a read error is likely. The DNA is omitted, as the CDR3 cannot be located on it reliably, and the CDR3 follows TCRdb's listing. The rearrangement joins TRBV15 to TRBJ1-1; TRBD1, the table's D call, was not compared with the DNA. Germline lookup yields CDR1 LNHNV and CDR2 YYDKDF (reference sequence). The CDR3 comprises 16 residues, both ends counted. This chain's CDR3 is CATSRVSSQDAQYFGP.

Concerning this clonotype itself: At one end, the junction sequence differs from germline, possibly due to a read error. The genes are TRBV24-1 and TRBJ2-1; TRBD2 is a possible D gene (6 bases). Germline CDR1 is KGHDR and CDR2 is SFDVKD. The CDR3 is 17 residues long. The CDR3 nucleotides are TGTGCCACCAGTGACAAAATAGAGGGAGGTGAGATATATGAGCAGTCCTTC. Its protein product is CATSDKIEGGEIYEQSF.

This clonotype was counted between two and nine times. One junction end does not reproduce the germline sequence, and a read error may be involved. This chain uses TRBV11-2 with TRBJ2-6; 9 nucleotides agree with TRBD2. Per the germline V gene, CDR1 is SGHAT and CDR2 is FQNNGV. The CDR3 is 17 amino acids. The CDR3 DNA sequence: TGTGCCAGCACCTTAGCGGGGGTTCCCTCTGGGGCCAACGTCCTGACTTTC. This encodes CASTLAGVPSGANVLTF.

This chain uses TRBV20-1 with TRBJ1-2; 7 bases align to TRBD1. CDR1 and CDR2 from the germline V gene are DFQATT and SNEGSKA (reference sequence). V was clipped by 5 bases and J by 8 bases; unmatched bases: 14. The CDR3 contains 14 residues. CDR3 sequence: CSAPIVQGSSGYTF. In DNA, the CDR3 is TGCAGTGCTCCCATCGTACAGGGGTCGAGCGGCTACACCTTC.

This clonotype occurred a few times. The DNA for the CDR3 is TGTGCCAGTAGCACAGGGCTGTACACTGAAGCTTTCTTT. Its translation is CASSTGLYTEAFF. The genes are TRBV19 and TRBJ1-1; possible D gene TRBD1, 6 bases. The germline V gene encodes CDR1 LNHDA and CDR2 SQIVND (reference sequence). The CDR3 extends over 13 amino acids. Deletions cut 6 bases from V and 3 bases from J, with 11 bases between.

The chain carries TRBV7-2 and TRBJ2-3; TRBD1 matches 7 bases. Germline V gene sequence: CDR1 SGHTA, CDR2 FQGNSA. Losses at the gene ends were 8 bases for V and 14 bases for J; bases not matched to a gene: 16. The CDR3 loop spans 13 amino acids. As DNA, the CDR3 is TGTGCCAGCGGCGTAGGGGGCGCAGATAAGACGTATTTT. Translating gives CASGVGGADKTYF.

Concerning this clonotype: One junction end does not reproduce the germline sequence, and a read error may be involved. This chain links TRBV7-9 with TRBJ2-3; D may match TRBD1 or TRBD2 (5 bases each). CDR3 size: 14 residues. Germline-derived CDR1 and CDR2 are SEHNR and FQNEAQ (reference sequence). The CDR3 nucleotides are TGTGCCAGCAGCTTGGCGGCAGGGAGAAGGAATGAGCATTTT. It specifies CASSLAAGRRNEHF.

Remarks on this clonotype: The CDR3 carries no conserved terminal phenylalanine or tryptophan, so it likely arises from a read error. Because the CDR3's place on the DNA is in doubt, the DNA is left out and the CDR3 is given as listed by TCRdb. This chain links TRBV7-9 with TRBJ1-2; TRBD1, the table's D call, was not compared with the DNA. Including both end residues, the CDR3 is 13 amino acids long. Germline V gene sequence: CDR1 SEHNR, CDR2 FQNEAQ (reference sequence). The CDR3 sequence: CASSFTGEAYDQY.

The CDR3 DNA reads as TGTGCCAGCGCTAGAGGGGCCGGCGAGACCCAGTACTTC. Protein product: CASARGAGETQYF. This chain joins TRBV7-2 and TRBJ2-5, with D perhaps TRBD1 or TRBD2 (5 bases each). V was clipped by 8 bases and J by 5 bases, with 15 bases between them. The CDR3 spans 13 residues. Germline CDR1 is SGHTA and CDR2 is FQGNSA. The full variable domain, in which reference TRBV7-2 and TRBJ2-5 provide the parts outside the CDR3, is GAGVSQSPSNKVTEKGKDVELRCDPISGHTALYWYRQSLGQGLEFLIYFQGNSAPDKSGLPSDRFSAERTGGSVSTLTIQRTQQEDSAVYLCASARGAGETQYFGPGTRLLVL.

The rearrangement joins TRBV12-3 or TRBV12-4 to TRBJ1-1; tentative D call: TRBD1 (5 bases). CDR3 length: 13 residues. Trimming took off 5 bases at V and 7 bases at J, with 14 bases between the two ends. DNA for the CDR3: TGTGCCAGCAGTGCGAAGACAGCCCATGAAGCTTTCTTT. This sequence encodes CASSAKTAHEAFF.

The chain uses TRBV15 and TRBJ2-3; possibly TRBD1 for D (6 bases). The CDR3 extends over 13 amino acids. Germline V gene sequence: CDR1 LNHNV, CDR2 YYDKDF (reference sequence). V dropped 0 bases and J dropped 9 bases, with 10 bases sitting between them. CDR3 in amino acids: CATSRDRQATQYF. The CDR3 DNA follows: TGTGCCACCAGCAGAGATCGACAGGCCACGCAGTATTTT. Full variable domain (outside the CDR3, taken from reference TRBV15 and TRBJ2-3): DAMVIQNPRYQVTQFGKPVTLSCSQTLNHNVMYWYQQKSSQAPKLLFHYYDKDFNNEADTPDNFQSRRPNTSFCFLDIRSPGLGDTAMYLCATSRDRQATQYFGPGTRLTVL.

The chain couples TRBV2 to TRBJ2-7; no clear D. Germline CDR1 reads SNHLY; CDR2 reads FYNNEI. V lost 5 bases, J lost 3 bases, and 14 bases lay in between. This CDR3 comprises 14 residues. CDR3 region: CASSSVQDNYEQYF. CDR3 coding DNA: TGTGCCAGCAGTTCCGTGCAAGATAACTACGAGCAGTACTTC.

The gene calls are TRBV5-5 and TRBJ1-1; 8 bases are shared with TRBD1. Germline V gene lookup returns CDR1 SGHKS and CDR2 YYEKEE (reference sequence). The CDR3 loop spans 14 amino acids. V lost 2 bases, J lost 4 bases, and 4 bases stayed unmatched. Written as DNA, the CDR3 is TGTGCCAGCAGCTTAGACAGGGGAGGCACTGAAGCTTTCTTT. Amino acids: CASSLDRGGTEAFF. Full variable domain (missing parts from reference TRBV5-5 and TRBJ1-1): DAGVTQSPTHLIKTRGQQVTLRCSPISGHKSVSWYQQVLGQGPQFIFQYYEKEERGRGNFPDRFSARQFPNYSSELNVNALLLGDSALYLCASSLDRGGTEAFFGQGTRLTVV.

With regard to this clonotype: Because the CDR3's place on the DNA is in doubt, the DNA is left out and the CDR3 is given as listed by TCRdb. The chain employs TRBV7-3 and TRBJ2-1; whether TRBD1, the table's D call, matches the DNA was not checked. Per the germline V gene, CDR1 is SGHTA and CDR2 is FQGTGA. Inclusive of both ends, the CDR3 amounts to 16 amino acids. This chain's CDR3 is CASSLPGRAQHFGQFF.

A note on this clonotype: A junction end diverges from the germline sequence, so it may reflect a read error. The V gene is TRBV7-2, the J gene TRBJ2-3; TRBD1 is a possible D gene (6 bases). The germline V gene has CDR1 SGHTA and CDR2 FQGNSA. The CDR3 length is 14 residues. The CDR3 DNA is TGTGCCAGCAACTCGGACAGAGGCCCCTACACGCAGTACTTT. Translation: CASNSDRGPYTQYF.

With respect to this clonotype: One end of the junction is discordant with germline, which a read error may explain. The J gene is TRBJ2-1, the V gene TRBV9; D is uncertain. The CDR3 has 15 residues. The germline V gene encodes CDR1 SGDLS and CDR2 YYNGEE. The CDR3 reads CASGVYENFHYVQFF. The CDR3 DNA sequence: TGTGCCAGCGGCGTATACGAGAACTTCCACTACGTGCAGTTCTTC.

Turning to this clonotype: At one of its ends the junction is not consistent with the germline gene, which may arise from a read error. The CDR3 DNA sequence: TGTGCCAGCGGCTTCGGGGGAGCTCCTACTACGTATTTT. It yields the protein CASGFGGAPTTYF. The J gene is TRBJ2-3, the V gene TRBV7-3; the D gene is possibly TRBD2 (6 bases). Looked up from germline, CDR1 is SGHTA and CDR2 is FQGTGA. This CDR3 region has 13 residues.

The CDR3, as DNA: TGTGCCAGCGGATCAGGCGGGACCTGGGGAGAGACCCAGTACTTC. It translates to CASGSGGTWGETQYF. The chain uses TRBV9 and TRBJ2-5; perhaps TRBD2 as D (6 bases). The CDR3 runs to 15 residues. CDR1 and CDR2 from the germline V gene are SGDLS and YYNGEE. Deletions cut 7 bases from V and 4 bases from J, with 20 bases between.

The sample holds one count of this clonotype. The CDR3 DNA reads TGTGCCAGCAGCTTGGAGGGGGGTGGGCTTACGCAGGGCTACACCTTC. Translated: CASSLEGGGLTQGYTF. This chain links TRBV7-8 with TRBJ1-2; TRBD1 is a possible D gene (6 bases). Germline-derived CDR1 and CDR2 are SGHVS and FQNEAQ. Trimming took 3 bases from V and 8 from J, leaving 22 bases between them. The CDR3 totals 16 residues.

Worth noting for this clonotype: The limits of the CDR3 on the DNA are not certain, so only TCRdb's listed CDR3 is given. The J gene is TRBJ2-7, the V gene TRBV7-9; TRBD2 reflects the table's D call only, with no check against the DNA. Germline-derived CDR1 and CDR2 are SEHNR and FQNEAQ (reference sequence). The CDR3 comprises 14 residues, both ends counted. The CDR3 loop is CASSAKAEAQYFGF.

The genes are TRBV7-3 and TRBJ1-1; D is perhaps TRBD1 (5 bases). Germline loops: CDR1 SGHTA, CDR2 FQGTGA. This CDR3 has 15 amino acids. V was trimmed by 8 bases and J by 14 bases, leaving 30 bases between them. The CDR3 sequence is CASVLSGGARDEVFF. The CDR3 bases are TGTGCCAGCGTACTGTCAGGCGGGGCGCGAGATGAAGTATTCTTT.

J is TRBJ2-7 and V is TRBV5-4, with D possibly TRBD2 on 5 matching bases. V was clipped by 2 bases and J by 3 bases, with 12 bases between them. The germline CDR1 and CDR2 sequences are SGHNT and YYREEE (reference sequence). The CDR3 is 14 amino acids. This CDR3 is CASSFTRQFYEQYF. CDR3 DNA sequence: TGTGCCAGCAGCTTTACTAGGCAGTTCTACGAGCAGTACTTC.

The V and J genes are TRBV7-8 and TRBJ2-7, with unresolved D. Germline-derived CDR1 and CDR2 are SGHVS and FQNEAQ. The CDR3 length is 16 residues. Between the trimmed V and J ends, which lost 0 bases and 7 bases, there was a span of 19 bases. CDR3 region: CASSLALGPDTQEQYF. CDR3 bases: TGTGCCAGCAGCTTAGCGTTAGGTCCCGATACGCAGGAGCAGTACTTC.

A note on this clonotype: The conserved final phenylalanine or tryptophan is absent from the CDR3, which likely points to a read error. The DNA is left out, because the CDR3 cannot be placed on it with certainty; the CDR3 is given as TCRdb lists it. The chain recombines TRBV7-3 with TRBJ2-3; the table assigns TRBD2, which was not confirmed against the DNA. From germline, CDR1 is SGHTA and CDR2 FQGTGA. The CDR3 comprises 13 residues, both ends counted. This chain's CDR3 is CASGPAGTDTQNL.

This rearrangement joins TRBV7-7 to TRBJ2-1; D is unclear. The germline gives CDR1 SSHAT, CDR2 FNYEAQ (reference sequence). The ends were cut back, 6 bases at V and 9 bases at J, with 21 bases in the middle. CDR3 length equals 15 residues. CDR3 coding DNA: TGTGCCAGCAGTATAGTTAGCCGGGTCAACACTGAGCAGTTCTTC. The encoded protein is CASSIVSRVNTEQFF.

This clonotype showed up many times. The chain recombines TRBV7-8 with TRBJ2-3, with 7 bases aligning to TRBD1. The CDR3 loop spans 18 amino acids. Germline CDR1 reads SGHVS; CDR2 reads FQNEAQ. With V trimmed by 3 bases and J by 11 bases, 23 bases remained unmatched. As DNA, the CDR3 is TGTGCCAGCAGCTTTCATCCAGACGGGACAGCCCTTTCCTACGAGCAGTATTTT. Amino acid sequence: CASSFHPDGTALSYEQYF.

Ten or more counts support this clonotype. It is likely a read error, because the conserved phenylalanine at the end of the CDR3 is missing. No DNA is shown, since the ends of the CDR3 on it are uncertain; the CDR3 is the one TCRdb lists. The chain links TRBV2 to TRBJ1-1; the table's D call, TRBD1, was not checked against the DNA. Both ends counted, the CDR3 spans 15 residues. CDR1 is SNHLY, CDR2 FYNNEI, per germline. This CDR3 reads CASSEAYSNQPQHFG.